This entry describes one T cell receptor (beta chain). As yet, its antigen is unknown. The data originate from a study of naive and memory T cell subsets. Two oligonucleotides, mixed equimolar, formed the beta constant-region primer covering TRBC1 and TRBC2. The ligated cDNA underwent four PCR rounds using SP2 and nested alpha and beta constant-region primers. TCRdb re-derived calls from the UMI-ligation and nested PCR reads in MiXCR, one entry per CDR3 protein. The sample shows roughly 150,000 distinct CDR3 sequences, 15% to 20% of them seen only once. Overnight CMV lysate stimulation of fresh PBMCs defined donor CMV status by CD4+ IFNgamma. This CDR3 comprises 15 residues. In germline, CDR1 is MNHEY, CDR2 SMNVEV (reference sequence). Trimming pared 4 bases from V and 3 bases from J, leaving 12 bases between. The study, taken as a whole, reports: Each distinct alpha or beta sequence counts as one clonotype. A few larger clonotypes appeared in naive repertoires, especially CD8, possibly memory cells re-expressing CD45RA. Activation and differentiation may alter RNA-based TCR counts.

Sequences were obtained from naive CD8+ T cells from blood. The genes are TRBV27 and TRBJ1-4, with no clear D. The sequence was obtained from a human donor in good health. The CDR3 spells CASSWGVSSNEKLFF. In DNA, the CDR3 is TGTGCCAGCAGTTGGGGAGTATCGTCTAATGAAAAACTGTTTTTT.